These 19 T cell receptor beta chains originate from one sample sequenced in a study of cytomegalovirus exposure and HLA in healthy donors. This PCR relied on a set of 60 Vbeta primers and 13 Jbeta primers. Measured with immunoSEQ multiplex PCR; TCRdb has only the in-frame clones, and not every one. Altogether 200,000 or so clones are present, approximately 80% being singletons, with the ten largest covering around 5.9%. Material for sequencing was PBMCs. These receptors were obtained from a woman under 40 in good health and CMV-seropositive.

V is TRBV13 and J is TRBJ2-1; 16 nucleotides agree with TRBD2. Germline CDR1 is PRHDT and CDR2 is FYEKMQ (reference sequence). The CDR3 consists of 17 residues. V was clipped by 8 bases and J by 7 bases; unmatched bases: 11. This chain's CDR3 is CASYPGTSGGARNEQFF. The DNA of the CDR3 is TGTGCCAGCTACCCCGGGACTAGCGGGGGGGCAAGGAATGAGCAGTTCTTC. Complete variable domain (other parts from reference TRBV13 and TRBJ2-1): AAGVIQSPRHLIKEKRETATLKCYPIPRHDTVYWYQQGPGQDPQFLISFYEKMQSDKGSIPDRFSAQQFSDYHSELNMSSLELGDSALYFCASYPGTSGGARNEQFFGPGTRLTVL.

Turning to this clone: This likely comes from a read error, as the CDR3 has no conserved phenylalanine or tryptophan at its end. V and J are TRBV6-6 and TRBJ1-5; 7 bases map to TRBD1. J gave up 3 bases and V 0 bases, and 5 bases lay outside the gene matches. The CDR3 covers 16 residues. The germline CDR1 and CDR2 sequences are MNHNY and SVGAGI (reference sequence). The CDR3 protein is CASSYSTGSNNQPQHL. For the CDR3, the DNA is TGTGCCAGCAGTTACTCGACAGGGTCGAACAATCAGCCCCAGCATCTT.

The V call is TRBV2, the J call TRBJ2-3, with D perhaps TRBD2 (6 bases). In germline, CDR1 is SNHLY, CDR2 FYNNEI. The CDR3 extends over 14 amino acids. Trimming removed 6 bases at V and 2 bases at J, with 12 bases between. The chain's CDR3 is CASRREDYTDTQYF. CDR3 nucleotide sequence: TGTGCCAGCAGGAGGGAGGACTACACAGATACGCAGTATTTT.

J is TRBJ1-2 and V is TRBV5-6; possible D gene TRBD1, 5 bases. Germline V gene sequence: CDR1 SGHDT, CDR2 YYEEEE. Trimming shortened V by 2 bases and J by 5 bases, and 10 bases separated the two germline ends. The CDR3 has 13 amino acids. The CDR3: CASSFGGGYGYTF. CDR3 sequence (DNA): TGTGCCAGCAGCTTCGGGGGTGGTTATGGCTACACCTTC.

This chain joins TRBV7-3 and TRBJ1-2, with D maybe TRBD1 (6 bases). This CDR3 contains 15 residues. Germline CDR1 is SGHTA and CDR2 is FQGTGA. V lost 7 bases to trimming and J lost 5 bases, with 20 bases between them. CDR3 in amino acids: CASNAGGLVVYGYTF. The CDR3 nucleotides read TGTGCCAGCAACGCGGGGGGGCTAGTAGTTTATGGCTACACCTTC.

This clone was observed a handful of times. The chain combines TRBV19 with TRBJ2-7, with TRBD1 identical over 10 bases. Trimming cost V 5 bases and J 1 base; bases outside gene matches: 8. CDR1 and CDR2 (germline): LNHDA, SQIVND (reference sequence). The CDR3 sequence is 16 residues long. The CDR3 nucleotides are TGTGCCAGTAGTCAGACAGGGGGCGCGCGGTCCTACGAGCAGTACTTC. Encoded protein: CASSQTGGARSYEQYF. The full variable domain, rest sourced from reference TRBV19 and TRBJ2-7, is DGGITQSPKYLFRKEGQNVTLSCEQNLNHDAMYWYRQDPGQGLRLIYYSQIVNDFQKGDIAEGYSVSREKKESFPLTVTSAQKNPTAFYLCASSQTGGARSYEQYFGPGTRLTVT.

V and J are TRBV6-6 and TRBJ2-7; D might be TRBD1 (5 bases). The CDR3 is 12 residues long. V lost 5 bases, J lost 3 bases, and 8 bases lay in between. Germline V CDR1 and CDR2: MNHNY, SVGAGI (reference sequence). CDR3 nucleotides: TGTGCCAGCAGTCCGGACAACTACGAGCAGTACTTC. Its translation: CASSPDNYEQYF.

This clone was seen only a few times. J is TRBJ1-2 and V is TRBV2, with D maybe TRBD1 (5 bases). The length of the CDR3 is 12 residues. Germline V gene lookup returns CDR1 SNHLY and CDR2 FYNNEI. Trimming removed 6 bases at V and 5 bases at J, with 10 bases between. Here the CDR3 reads CASRSTGYGYTF. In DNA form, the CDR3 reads TGTGCCAGCAGGAGTACAGGATATGGCTACACCTTC. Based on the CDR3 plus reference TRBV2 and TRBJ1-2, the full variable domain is EPEVTQTPSHQVTQMGQEVILRCVPISNHLYFYWYRQILGQKVEFLVSFYNNEISEKSEIFDDQFSVERPDGSNFTLKIRSTKLEDSAMYFCASRSTGYGYTFGSGTRLTVV.

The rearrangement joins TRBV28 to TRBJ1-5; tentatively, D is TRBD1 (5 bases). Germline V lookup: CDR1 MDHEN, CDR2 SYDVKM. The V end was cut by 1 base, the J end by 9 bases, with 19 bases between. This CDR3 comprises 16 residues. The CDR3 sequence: CASSLFGAGAGGPQHF. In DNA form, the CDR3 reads TGTGCCAGCAGTTTATTCGGTGCCGGGGCCGGGGGGCCCCAGCATTTT.

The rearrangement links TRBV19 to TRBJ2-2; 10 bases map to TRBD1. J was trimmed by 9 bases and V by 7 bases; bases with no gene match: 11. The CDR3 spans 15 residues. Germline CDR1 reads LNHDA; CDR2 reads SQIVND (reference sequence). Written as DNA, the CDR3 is TGTGCCAGTACCCTTAGCCGGGACAGGGGCCGGGAGCTGTTTTTT. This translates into CASTLSRDRGRELFF. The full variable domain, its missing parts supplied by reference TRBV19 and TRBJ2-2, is DGGITQSPKYLFRKEGQNVTLSCEQNLNHDAMYWYRQDPGQGLRLIYYSQIVNDFQKGDIAEGYSVSREKKESFPLTVTSAQKNPTAFYLCASTLSRDRGRELFFGEGSRLTVL.

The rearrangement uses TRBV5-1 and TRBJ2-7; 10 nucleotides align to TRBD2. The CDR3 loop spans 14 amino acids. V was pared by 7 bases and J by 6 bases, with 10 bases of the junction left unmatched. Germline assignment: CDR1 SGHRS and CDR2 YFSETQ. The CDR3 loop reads CASGKEAGGLEQYF. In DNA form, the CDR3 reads TGCGCCAGCGGCAAGGAAGCGGGGGGGCTCGAGCAGTACTTC.

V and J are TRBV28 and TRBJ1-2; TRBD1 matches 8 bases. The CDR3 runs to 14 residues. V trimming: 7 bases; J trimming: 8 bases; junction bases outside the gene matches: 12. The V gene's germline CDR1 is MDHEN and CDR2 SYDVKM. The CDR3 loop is CASTYFDRGEGYTF. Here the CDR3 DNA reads TGTGCCAGCACCTATTTTGACAGGGGAGAAGGCTACACCTTC.

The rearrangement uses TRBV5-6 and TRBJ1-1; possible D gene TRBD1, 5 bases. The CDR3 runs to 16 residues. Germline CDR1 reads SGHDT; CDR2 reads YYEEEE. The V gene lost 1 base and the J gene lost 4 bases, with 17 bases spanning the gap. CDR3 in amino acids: CASSLWGPGMFTEAFF. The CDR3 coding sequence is TGTGCCAGCAGCTTGTGGGGCCCAGGTATGTTCACTGAAGCTTTCTTT.

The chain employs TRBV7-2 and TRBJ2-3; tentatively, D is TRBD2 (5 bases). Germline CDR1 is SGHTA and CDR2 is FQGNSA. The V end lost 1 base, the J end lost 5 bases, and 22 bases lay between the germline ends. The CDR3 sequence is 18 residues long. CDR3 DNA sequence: TGTGCCAGCAGCTTAGTTGGTCTGACTGGGGTTCGGGGAGATACGCAGTATTTT. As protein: CASSLVGLTGVRGDTQYF.

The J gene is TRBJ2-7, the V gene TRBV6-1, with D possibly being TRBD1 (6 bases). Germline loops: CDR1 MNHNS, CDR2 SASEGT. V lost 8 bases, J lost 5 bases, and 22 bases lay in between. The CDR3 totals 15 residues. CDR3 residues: CASPPLDSTLDEQYF. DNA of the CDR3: TGTGCCAGCCCACCCTTGGACAGCACCCTCGACGAGCAGTACTTC.

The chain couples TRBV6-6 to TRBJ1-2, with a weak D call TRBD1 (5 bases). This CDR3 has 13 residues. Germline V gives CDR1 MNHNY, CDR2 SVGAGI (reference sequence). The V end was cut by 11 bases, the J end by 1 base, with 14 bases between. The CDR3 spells CACGTDINYGYTF. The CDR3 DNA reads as TGTGCCTGCGGGACCGATATTAACTATGGCTACACCTTC.

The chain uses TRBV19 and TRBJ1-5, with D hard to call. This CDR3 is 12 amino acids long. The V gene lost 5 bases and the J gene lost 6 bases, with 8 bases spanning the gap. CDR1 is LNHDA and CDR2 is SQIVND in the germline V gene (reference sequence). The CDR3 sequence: CASSFSRQPQHF. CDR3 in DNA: TGTGCCAGTAGTTTTTCGCGTCAGCCCCAGCATTTT. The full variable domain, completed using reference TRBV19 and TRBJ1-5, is DGGITQSPKYLFRKEGQNVTLSCEQNLNHDAMYWYRQDPGQGLRLIYYSQIVNDFQKGDIAEGYSVSREKKESFPLTVTSAQKNPTAFYLCASSFSRQPQHFGDGTRLSIL.

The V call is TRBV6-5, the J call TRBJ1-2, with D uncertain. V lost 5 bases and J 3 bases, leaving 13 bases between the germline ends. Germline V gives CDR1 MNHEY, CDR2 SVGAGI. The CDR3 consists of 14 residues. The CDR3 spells CASSKNRRDYGYTF. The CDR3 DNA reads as TGTGCCAGCAGTAAGAACAGACGAGACTATGGCTACACCTTC.

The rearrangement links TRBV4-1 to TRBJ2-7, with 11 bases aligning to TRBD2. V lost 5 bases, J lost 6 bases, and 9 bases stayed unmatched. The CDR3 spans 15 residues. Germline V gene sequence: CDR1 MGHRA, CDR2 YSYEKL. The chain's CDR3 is CASSGRLAGLREQYF. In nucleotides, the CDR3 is TGCGCCAGCAGCGGCAGACTAGCGGGACTTCGCGAGCAGTACTTC.